The subject of this entry is one T cell receptor beta chain. Its specificity is unknown. Investigators prepared the TCR beta libraries by applying iRepertoire HTBI primers and Arm-PCR of CDR3 regions. TCRdb used MiXCR to reprocess the multiplex PCR reads, holding one entry per CDR3 protein. Of 700,000 or so distinct CDR3 sequences in the sample, 25% to 35% were seen once. Per the germline V gene, CDR1 is MDHEN and CDR2 is SYDVKM. This CDR3 has 19 residues. V was pared by 7 bases and J by 0 bases, with 15 bases of the junction left unmatched. The record originates from a study of regulatory T cells in long-lasting Graves disease. Turning to the study itself: With positive TSH receptor antibodies and over 5 years of antithyroid drugs, Graves' disease was considered persistent. Study-wide findings and caveats: Public clonotype sharing was higher in persistent than newly diagnosed patients.

Time point indicated: persistent/refractory GD, antithyroid drugs over 5 years with positive TRAb. RNA isolated from PBMCs was used to make the TCR library. The chain carries TRBV28 and TRBJ2-2; 9 nucleotides agree with TRBD1. The receptor comes from a female donor with Graves disease. Sequenced here: peripheral blood mononuclear cells (PBMCs), sampled when the disease was refractory, from a patient treated with antithyroid drugs. The CDR3 reads CASTKFFPGQGANTGELFF. CDR3 coding DNA: TGTGCCAGCACCAAGTTTTTCCCGGGACAGGGAGCGAACACCGGGGAGCTGTTTTTT. The full variable domain, completed using reference TRBV28 and TRBJ2-2, is DVKVTQSSRYLVKRTGEKVFLECVQDMDHENMFWYRQDPGLGLRLIYFSYDVKMKEKGDIPEGYSVSREKKERFSLILESASTNQTSMYLCASTKFFPGQGANTGELFFGEGSRLTVL.